Many counts were recorded for the clone carrying this T cell receptor beta chain. Its antigen is not identified. The CDR3 consists of 15 residues. Trimming stripped 2 bases from V and 7 bases from J, with 13 bases between. CDR1 and CDR2 from the germline V gene are SGDLS and YYNGEE. TCR beta VDJ and CDR3 were profiled, and genomic DNA was the template. TCRdb ran MiXCR on the reads and lists one entry per CDR3 protein. Among some 120,000 distinct CDR3 sequences listed, 40% were seen once. This sample was taken from a study of CD8+CD57+ T cells in acquired aplastic anemia. On the study more broadly: Sorted CD4+ and CD8+ cells gave an average of 3.2 ug of DNA. Points from the study as a whole: Patients and controls turned out to have roughly 31 CD8+ CDR3 sequences in common.

All sequencing subjects had displayed CD8+CD57+ cell expansion on flow cytometry. Each patient carried a diagnosis of severe acquired aplastic anemia. The origin of this receptor is a human donor with aplastic anemia. The chain carries TRBV9 and TRBJ1-6; no clear D gene. Material for sequencing was sorted CD4+, CD8+, or CD8+CD57+ T cells (not recorded which) from PBMCs. The CDR3 coding sequence is TGTGCCAGCAGCGTTGTGGCAGGTGGAAATTCACCCCTCCACTTT. Translating gives CASSVVAGGNSPLHF.